This T cell receptor (beta chain) comes out of a study of breast tumors, draining lymph nodes, adjacent tissues. The CDR3 has 15 residues. Germline assignment: CDR1 MNHEY and CDR2 SVGEGT. V dropped 6 bases and J dropped 5; count of bases not matched to a gene: 10. MiXCR was run by TCRdb on the multiplex PCR reads, yielding one entry per CDR3 protein. The sample consists of 150,000 to 200,000 distinct CDR3 sequences, about 34% of them appearing once. This clonotype has a count of ten or more. The lymph nodes were axillary draining lymph nodes from breast cancer patients. The sample was axillary lymph node tissue. J is TRBJ2-5 and V is TRBV6-2 or TRBV6-3; 9 bases line up with TRBD2. The receptor's source is a female donor with breast cancer. Some clones in this sample may be carry-over from other donors' samples. CDR3: CASRGGGAGRETQYF. The DNA for the CDR3 is TGTGCCAGCAGAGGCGGGGGGGCAGGAAGGGAGACCCAGTACTTC.